This section outlines one T cell receptor beta chain sequence together with its context. The CDR3 extends over 13 amino acids. Germline V lookup: CDR1 SQVTM, CDR2 ANQGSEA. V was clipped by 7 bases and J by 2 bases, with 14 bases between them. This sample stems from a study of blood T cell repertoires in COVID-19. Study overall: Spain, Italy and the United States supplied samples that represented acute and convalescent COVID-19. Nucleic acid was either cDNA or gDNA, and it came from T cells, B-cell-depleted T cells, or PBMCs.

Authors' data handling: Using reference gene primer amplification, nucleated cell counts were estimated. The data were produced by immunoSEQ multiplex PCR, yet TCRdb's version contains in-frame clones alone and is incomplete. V and J calls plus clone size are reproduced from that table; the DNA served to infer D and trimming. Counted here are roughly 150,000 clones, approximately 85% occurring once; the ten biggest clones make up about 2.5%. Seattle researchers signed up patients amid active infection and tracked them longitudinally. This TCR was recovered from a woman older than 75 with COVID-19, enrolled during active disease. J is TRBJ1-1 and V is TRBV29-1; the D gene is possibly TRBD1 (6 bases). Sample: peripheral blood. The CDR3 bases are TGCAGCGCCCTACAGGGATCAAACACTGAAGCTTTCTTT. The encoded protein is CSALQGSNTEAFF.